Sequencing of this T cell receptor (beta chain) was carried out in a study of long-term antiretroviral therapy in people with HIV. With respect to this clone: The target antigen is unknown.

Broader study findings: Transplant-donor-level diversity was not reached after ART, though diversity increased.

There are 17 residues in the CDR3. Trimming cost V 3 bases and J 5 bases; bases outside gene matches: 14. Germline assignment: CDR1 LNHDA and CDR2 SQIVND (reference sequence). At least one PBMC sample before ART and at least two after were required. The immunoSEQ assay was v3.0, run at survey level. TCRdb's table, derived via immunoSEQ multiplex PCR, lists solely in-frame clones and lacks some. Among about 25,000 clones listed, around 83% were seen once. V gene TRBV19 combines with J gene TRBJ2-7; 9 positions match TRBD1. The clonotype was recovered from a man aged 50 to 60 with HIV. The specimen comprised unsorted PBMCs, sampled 2.9 years after starting antiretroviral therapy. The CDR3 DNA reads as TGTGCCAGTAGTATTGGGGACAGGGACATTTCGGGGGACGAGCAGTACTTC. It encodes CASSIGDRDISGDEQYF.